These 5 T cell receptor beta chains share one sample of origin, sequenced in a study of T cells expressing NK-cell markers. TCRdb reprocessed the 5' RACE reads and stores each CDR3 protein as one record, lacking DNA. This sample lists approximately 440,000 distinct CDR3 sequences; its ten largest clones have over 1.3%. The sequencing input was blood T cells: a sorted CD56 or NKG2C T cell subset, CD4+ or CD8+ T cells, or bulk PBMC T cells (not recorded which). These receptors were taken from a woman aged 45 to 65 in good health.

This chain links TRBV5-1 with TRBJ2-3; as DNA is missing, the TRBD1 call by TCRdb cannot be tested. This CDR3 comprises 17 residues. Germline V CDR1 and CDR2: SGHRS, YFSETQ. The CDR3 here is CASSPGTATLGTDTQYF.

The CDR3 loop is CASRGLGLAKNIQYF. The chain is built from TRBV27 and TRBJ2-4; as DNA is missing, the TRBD1 call by TCRdb cannot be tested. Germline V gives CDR1 MNHEY, CDR2 SMNVEV (reference sequence). CDR3 length equals 15 residues.

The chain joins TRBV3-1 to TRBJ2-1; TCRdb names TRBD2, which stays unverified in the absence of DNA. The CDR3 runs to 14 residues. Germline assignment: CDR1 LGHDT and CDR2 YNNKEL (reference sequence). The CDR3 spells CASSYPGLYNEQFF.

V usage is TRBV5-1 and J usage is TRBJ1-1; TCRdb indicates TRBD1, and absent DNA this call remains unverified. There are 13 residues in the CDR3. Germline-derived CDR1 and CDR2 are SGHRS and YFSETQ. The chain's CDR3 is CASSSETGGQAFF.

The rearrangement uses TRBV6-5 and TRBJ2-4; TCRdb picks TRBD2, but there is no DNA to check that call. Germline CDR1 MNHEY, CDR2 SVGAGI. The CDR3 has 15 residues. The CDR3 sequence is CASRNKGLVGDIQYF.